This T cell receptor (beta chain) came from a study of early T cells in non-severe SARS-CoV-2 infection. V was shortened by 4 bases and J by 2 bases, with 10 bases between the two germline ends. Germline V gives CDR1 MGHRA, CDR2 YSYEKL. This CDR3 contains 14 residues. This clonotype was detected a few times. Its cognate antigen is unknown. Points from the study as a whole: VDJdb matching skewed toward anti-spike CD8 responses, missing private and CD4 specificities.

Tagging with unique molecular identifiers was applied to individual cDNA molecules. A single record per CDR3 protein comes from TCRdb applying MiXCR to the 5' RACE reads. The sample consists of tens of thousands of distinct CDR3 sequences, roughly 12% of them appearing once. The clonotype comes from an adult who was a healthcare worker with PCR-confirmed SARS-CoV-2 infection or an uninfected control (not recorded which). The chain has TRBV4-1 and TRBJ2-3, with TRBD2 as a possible D gene (5 bases). The sample consisted of whole blood. The chain's CDR3 is CASSRESTTDTQYF. The CDR3 DNA follows: TGCGCCAGCAGCCGGGAGTCGACCACAGATACGCAGTATTTT.